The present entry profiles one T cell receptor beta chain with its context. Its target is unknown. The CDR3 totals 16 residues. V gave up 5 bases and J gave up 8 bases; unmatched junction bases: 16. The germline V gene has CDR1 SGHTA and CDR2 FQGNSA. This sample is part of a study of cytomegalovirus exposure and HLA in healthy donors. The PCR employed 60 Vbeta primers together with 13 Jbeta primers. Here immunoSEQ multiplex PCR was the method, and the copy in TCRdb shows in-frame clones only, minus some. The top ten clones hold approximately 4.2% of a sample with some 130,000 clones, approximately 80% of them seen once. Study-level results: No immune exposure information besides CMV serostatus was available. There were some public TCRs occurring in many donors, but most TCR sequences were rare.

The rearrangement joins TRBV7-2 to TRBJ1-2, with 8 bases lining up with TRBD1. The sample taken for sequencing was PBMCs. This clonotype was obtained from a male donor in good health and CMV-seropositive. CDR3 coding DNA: TGTGCCAGCAGCCTCAATAGGCAGGGGGCTTACGGGGGCTACACCTTC. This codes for CASSLNRQGAYGGYTF.